The subject of this entry is one TCR beta chain. This specimen belongs to a study of blood T cell repertoires in COVID-19. As for the study in general: PBMCs, B-cell-depleted T cells, or T cells were the source of the cDNA or gDNA that made up the material.

CDR3 length equals 15 residues. The V gene end was trimmed by 6 bases and the J gene end by 2 bases; junction bases not matched to a gene: 10. Germline CDR1 SGHTS, CDR2 YDEGEE. Sequencing was performed with immunoSEQ multiplex PCR; in TCRdb, only in-frame clones are kept and a portion is missing. This table has about 68,000 clones, approximately 86% appearing once. The receptor was isolated from a man at least 80 years old with COVID-19, enrolled during active disease. The chain combines TRBV5-8 with TRBJ2-7, with 8 bases aligning to TRBD1. Sequencing was carried out using peripheral blood. CDR3 loop: CASNWGGQGPYEQYF. CDR3 in DNA: TGTGCCAGCAACTGGGGCGGACAGGGACCCTACGAGCAGTACTTC.